This T cell receptor beta chain came from a study of T cell changes during pregnancy in multiple sclerosis. The germline CDR1 and CDR2 sequences are SGHTA and FQGNSA. Losses at the gene ends were 4 bases for V and 0 bases for J; bases not matched to a gene: 9. The CDR3 totals 17 residues. Some clones are missing from TCRdb's copy, which holds only in-frame ones; the method was immunoSEQ multiplex PCR. The table has about 69,000 clones, more than 85% seen once. The chain links TRBV7-2 to TRBJ1-1; 9 bases align to TRBD1. The TCR was taken from a female donor in good health, enrolled as a control in a pregnancy study. The source was CD4+ T cells from peripheral blood mononuclear cells, collected in the third trimester of pregnancy. Written as DNA, the CDR3 is TGTGCCAGCAGCTCGGACAGGGGCGACACGATGAACACTGAAGCTTTCTTT. Amino acids: CASSSDRGDTMNTEAFF.